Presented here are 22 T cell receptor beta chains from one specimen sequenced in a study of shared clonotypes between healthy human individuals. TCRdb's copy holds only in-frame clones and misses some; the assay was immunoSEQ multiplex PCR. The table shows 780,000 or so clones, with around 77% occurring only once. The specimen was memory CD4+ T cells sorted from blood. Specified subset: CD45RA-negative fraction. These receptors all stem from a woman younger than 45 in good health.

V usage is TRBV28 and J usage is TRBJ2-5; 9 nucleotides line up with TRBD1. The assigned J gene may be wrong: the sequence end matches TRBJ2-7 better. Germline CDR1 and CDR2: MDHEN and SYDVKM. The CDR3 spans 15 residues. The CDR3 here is CASSLGGTGFSEQYF. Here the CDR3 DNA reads TGTGCCAGCAGTTTAGGTGGGACAGGGTTCTCCGAGCAGTACTTC.

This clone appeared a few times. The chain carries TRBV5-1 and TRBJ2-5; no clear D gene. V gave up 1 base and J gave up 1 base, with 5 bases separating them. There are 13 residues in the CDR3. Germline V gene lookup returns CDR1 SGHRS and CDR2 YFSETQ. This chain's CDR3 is CASSLSTQETQYF. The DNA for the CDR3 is TGCGCCAGCAGCTTGAGCACCCAAGAGACCCAGTACTTC.

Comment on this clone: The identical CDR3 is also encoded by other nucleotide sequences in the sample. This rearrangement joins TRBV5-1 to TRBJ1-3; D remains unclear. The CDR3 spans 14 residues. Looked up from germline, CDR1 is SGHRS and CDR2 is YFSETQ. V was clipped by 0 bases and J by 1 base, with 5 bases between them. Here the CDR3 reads CASSLAVSGNTIYF. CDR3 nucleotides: TGCGCCAGCAGCTTGGCGGTATCTGGAAACACCATATATTTT.

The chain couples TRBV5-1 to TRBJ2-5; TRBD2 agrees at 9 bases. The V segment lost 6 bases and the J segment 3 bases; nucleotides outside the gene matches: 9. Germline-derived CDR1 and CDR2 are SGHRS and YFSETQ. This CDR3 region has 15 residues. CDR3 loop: CASNSASGAEETQYF. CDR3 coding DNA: TGCGCCAGCAATAGTGCTAGCGGGGCCGAAGAGACCCAGTACTTC.

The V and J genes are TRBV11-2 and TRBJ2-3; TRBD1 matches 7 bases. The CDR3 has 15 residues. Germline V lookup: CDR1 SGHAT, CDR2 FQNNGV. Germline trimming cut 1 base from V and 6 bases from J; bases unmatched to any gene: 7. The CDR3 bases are TGTGCCAGCAGCTTAGTGAGTACAGGGGAGGATACGCAGTATTTT. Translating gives CASSLVSTGEDTQYF.

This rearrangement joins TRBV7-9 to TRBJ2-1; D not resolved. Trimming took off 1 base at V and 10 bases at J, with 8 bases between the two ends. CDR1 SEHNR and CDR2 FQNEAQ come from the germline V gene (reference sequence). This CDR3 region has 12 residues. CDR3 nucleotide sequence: TGTGCCAGCAGCTTAGGGCTACCCGAGCAGTTCTTC. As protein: CASSLGLPEQFF.

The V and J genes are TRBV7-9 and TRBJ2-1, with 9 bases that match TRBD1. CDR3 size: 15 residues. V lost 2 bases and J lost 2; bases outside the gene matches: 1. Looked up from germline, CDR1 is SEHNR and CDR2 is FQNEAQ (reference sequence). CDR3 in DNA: TGTGCCAGCAGCTTAAGACAGGGGGCCTACAATGAGCAGTTCTTC. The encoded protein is CASSLRQGAYNEQFF. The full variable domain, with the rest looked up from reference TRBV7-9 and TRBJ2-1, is DTGVSQNPRHKITKRGQNVTFRCDPISEHNRLYWYRQTLGQGPEFLTYFQNEAQLEKSRLLSDRFSAERPKGSFSTLEIQRTEQGDSAMYLCASSLRQGAYNEQFFGPGTRLTVL.

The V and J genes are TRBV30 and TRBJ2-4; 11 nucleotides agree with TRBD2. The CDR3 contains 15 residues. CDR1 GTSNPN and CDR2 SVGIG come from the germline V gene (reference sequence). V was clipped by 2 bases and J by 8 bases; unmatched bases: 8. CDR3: CAWSKLAGALDIQYF. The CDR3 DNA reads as TGTGCCTGGAGTAAACTAGCGGGGGCGTTGGACATTCAGTACTTC.

CDR3 nucleotides: TGTGCCAGCAGTGAAATGCTACAGGGTGCGTACGAGCAGTACTTC. It codes for CASSEMLQGAYEQYF. The rearrangement uses TRBV6-1 and TRBJ2-7; D may be TRBD1 (6 bases). The CDR3 runs 15 residues. V lost 2 bases to trimming and J lost 4 bases, with 15 bases between them. Germline assignment: CDR1 MNHNS and CDR2 SASEGT.

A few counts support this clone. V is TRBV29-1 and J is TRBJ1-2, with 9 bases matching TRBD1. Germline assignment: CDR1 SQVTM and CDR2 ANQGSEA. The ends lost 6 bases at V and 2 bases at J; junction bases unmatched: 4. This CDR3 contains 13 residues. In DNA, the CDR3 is TGCAGCGTAGCCGGGACAGGGAACTATGGCTACACCTTC. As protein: CSVAGTGNYGYTF.

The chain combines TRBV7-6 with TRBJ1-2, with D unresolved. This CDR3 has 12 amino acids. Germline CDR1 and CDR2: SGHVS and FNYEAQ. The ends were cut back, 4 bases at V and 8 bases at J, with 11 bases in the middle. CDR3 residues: CASSSWSKGYTF. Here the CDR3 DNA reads TGTGCCAGCAGCTCCTGGTCGAAAGGCTACACCTTC.

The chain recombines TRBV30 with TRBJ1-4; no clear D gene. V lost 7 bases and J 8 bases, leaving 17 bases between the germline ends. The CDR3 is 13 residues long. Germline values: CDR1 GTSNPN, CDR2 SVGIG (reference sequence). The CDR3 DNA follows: TGTGCCTCAAAGACCAGTGGGATCGAAAAACTGTTTTTT. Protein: CASKTSGIEKLFF.

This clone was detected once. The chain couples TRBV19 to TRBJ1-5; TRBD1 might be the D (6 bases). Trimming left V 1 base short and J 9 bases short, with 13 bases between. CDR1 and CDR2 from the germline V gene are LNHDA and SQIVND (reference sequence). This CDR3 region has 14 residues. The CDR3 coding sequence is TGTGCCAGTAGTATAGGACAGGACGTTTGGCCCCAGCATTTT. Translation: CASSIGQDVWPQHF.

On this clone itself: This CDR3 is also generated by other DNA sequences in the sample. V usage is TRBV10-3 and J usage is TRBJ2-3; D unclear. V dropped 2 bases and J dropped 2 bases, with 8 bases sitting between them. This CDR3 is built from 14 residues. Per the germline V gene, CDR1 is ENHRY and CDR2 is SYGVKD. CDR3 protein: CAISERADTDTQYF. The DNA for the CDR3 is TGTGCCATCAGTGAGAGGGCAGACACAGATACGCAGTATTTT.

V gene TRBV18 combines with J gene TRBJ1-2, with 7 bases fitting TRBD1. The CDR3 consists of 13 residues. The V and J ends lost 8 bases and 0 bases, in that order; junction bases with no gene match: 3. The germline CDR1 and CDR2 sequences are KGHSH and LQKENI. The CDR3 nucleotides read TGTGCCAGCGCTGGGACAGCTAACTATGGCTACACCTTC. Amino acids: CASAGTANYGYTF. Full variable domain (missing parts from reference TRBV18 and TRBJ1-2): NAGVMQNPRHLVRRRGQEARLRCSPMKGHSHVYWYRQLPEEGLKFMVYLQKENIIDESGMPKERFSAEFPKEGPSILRIQQVVRGDSAAYFCASAGTANYGYTFGSGTRLTVV.

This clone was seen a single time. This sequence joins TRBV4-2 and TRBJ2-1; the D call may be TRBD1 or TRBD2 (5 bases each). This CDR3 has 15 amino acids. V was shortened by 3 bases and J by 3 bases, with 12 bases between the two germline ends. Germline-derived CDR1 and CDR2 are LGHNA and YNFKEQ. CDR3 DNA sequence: TGTGCCAGCAGCCAGGAGGTACAGGTCTACAATGAGCAGTTCTTC. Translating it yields CASSQEVQVYNEQFF.

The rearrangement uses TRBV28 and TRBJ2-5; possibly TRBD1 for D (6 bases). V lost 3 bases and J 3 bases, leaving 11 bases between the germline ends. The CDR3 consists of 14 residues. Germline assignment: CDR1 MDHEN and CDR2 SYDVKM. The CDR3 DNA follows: TGTGCCAGCAGTTTCCGGGACACCAAAGAGACCCAGTACTTC. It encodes CASSFRDTKETQYF.

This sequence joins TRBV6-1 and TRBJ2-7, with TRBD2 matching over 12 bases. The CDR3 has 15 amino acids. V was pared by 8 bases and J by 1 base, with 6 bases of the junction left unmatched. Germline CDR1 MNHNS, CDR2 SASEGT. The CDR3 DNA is TGTGCCAGCCACCCGCTAGCGGGGGGGTCCTACGAGCAGTACTTC. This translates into CASHPLAGGSYEQYF.

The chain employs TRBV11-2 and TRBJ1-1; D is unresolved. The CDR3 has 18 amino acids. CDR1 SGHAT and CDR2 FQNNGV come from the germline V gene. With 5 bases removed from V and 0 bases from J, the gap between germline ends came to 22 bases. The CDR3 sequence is CASSPSSPVAVLNTEAFF. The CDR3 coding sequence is TGTGCCAGCAGCCCCTCGAGCCCTGTCGCTGTTCTGAACACTGAAGCTTTCTTT.

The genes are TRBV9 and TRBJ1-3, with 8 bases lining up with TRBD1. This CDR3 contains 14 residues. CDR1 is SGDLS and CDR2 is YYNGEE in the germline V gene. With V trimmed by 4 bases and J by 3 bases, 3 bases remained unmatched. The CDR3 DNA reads TGTGCCAGCAGCTTCGACAGGGGTGGAAACACCATATATTTT. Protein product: CASSFDRGGNTIYF. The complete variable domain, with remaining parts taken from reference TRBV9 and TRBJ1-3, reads DSGVTQTPKHLITATGQRVTLRCSPRSGDLSVYWYQQSLDQGLQFLIQYYNGEERAKGNILERFSAQQFPDLHSELNLSSLELGDSALYFCASSFDRGGNTIYFGEGSWLTVV.

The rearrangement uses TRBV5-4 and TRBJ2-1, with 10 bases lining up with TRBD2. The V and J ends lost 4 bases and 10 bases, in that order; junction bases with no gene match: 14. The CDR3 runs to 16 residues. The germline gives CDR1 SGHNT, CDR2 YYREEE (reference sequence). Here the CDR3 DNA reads TGTGCCAGCAGCCAGGCTGGGACTAGCGATTTTGAAGAGCAGTTCTTC. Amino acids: CASSQAGTSDFEEQFF.

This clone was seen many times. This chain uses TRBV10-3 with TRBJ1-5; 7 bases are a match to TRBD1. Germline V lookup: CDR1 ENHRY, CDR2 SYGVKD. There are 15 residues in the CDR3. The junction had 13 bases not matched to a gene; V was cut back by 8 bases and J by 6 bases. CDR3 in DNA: TGTGCCATCGGCGAGGGGGCCGAATTCGCTCAGCCCCAGCATTTT. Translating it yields CAIGEGAEFAQPQHF.